What follows are 14 T cell receptor beta chains derived from one specimen sequenced in a study of blood T cells in healthy people across ages. A sample-barcoded 5' primer and a J-beta primer mix were used in a second PCR of roughly 6 to 11 cycles. One entry per CDR3 protein, called by TCRdb with MiXCR from the 5' RACE reads. The sample has some 930,000 distinct CDR3 sequences, 25% to 30% seen once. The data also belong to a second study, concerning T cells of mothers and their children.

Sequenced input: blood. These receptors all stem from a woman in her thirties or forties in good health.

This clonotype occurred many times. This chain uses TRBV6-5 with TRBJ2-7; 7 positions match TRBD1. V lost 2 bases to trimming and J lost 4 bases; unmatched junction nucleotides: 8. The V gene's germline CDR1 is MNHEY and CDR2 SVGAGI. This CDR3 has 15 residues. CDR3 sequence: CASSYRLGQSYEQYF. CDR3 bases: TGTGCCAGCAGTTACCGACTGGGACAGTCATACGAGCAGTACTTC.

The chain joins TRBV2 to TRBJ2-2; no firm D call. Between the trimmed V and J ends, which lost 6 bases and 4 bases, there was a span of 12 bases. Per germline, CDR1 SNHLY and CDR2 FYNNEI. The CDR3 contains 14 residues. The CDR3 sequence is CASRGAELTGELFF. The CDR3 DNA follows: TGTGCCAGCAGGGGCGCAGAGCTCACCGGGGAGCTGTTTTTT.

The chain is built from TRBV6-4 and TRBJ2-7; 8 bases align to TRBD2. V was pared by 3 bases and J by 5 bases, with 6 bases of the junction left unmatched. The CDR3 has 14 residues. In germline, CDR1 is MRHNA, CDR2 SNTAGT. The CDR3 sequence is CASSEGREGNEQYF. As DNA, the CDR3 is TGTGCCAGCAGTGAGGGACGGGAGGGGAACGAGCAGTACTTC.

The genes are TRBV6-4 and TRBJ2-1, with TRBD2 identical over 10 bases. With 7 bases clipped from V and 6 bases from J, the junction kept 15 bases outside the gene matches. Germline CDR1 is MRHNA and CDR2 is SNTAGT. The CDR3 is 17 amino acids. The DNA of the CDR3 is TGTGCCAGCACTCCGCGGCTAGCGGGAGATGAGATCAATGAGCAGTTCTTC. This gives the protein CASTPRLAGDEINEQFF.

This clonotype has a single count. The junction and the germline gene differ at one end; a read error may be behind it. The V and J genes are TRBV12-3 or TRBV12-4 and TRBJ2-7; D may be TRBD1 (7 bases). The CDR3 spans 16 residues. CDR3 in DNA: TGTGCCCGCAGTTTAGTGGGTGGAGGGACAGCCTACGAGCAGTACTTC. Encoded protein: CARSLVGGGTAYEQYF.

In regard to this clonotype: The CDR3 carries no conserved terminal phenylalanine or tryptophan, so it likely arises from a read error. The chain links TRBV7-2 to TRBJ1-2; 7 bases are shared with TRBD1. Per the germline V gene, CDR1 is SGHTA and CDR2 is FQGNSA. With 5 bases clipped from V and 4 bases from J, the junction kept 7 bases outside the gene matches. CDR3 length equals 14 residues. The CDR3 nucleotides are TGTGCCAGCAGCCCGCACCGGGACAGCTATGGCTACACCTGC. It specifies CASSPHRDSYGYTC.

At least ten counts were recorded for this clonotype. CDR3 region: CSARKPTENTQYF. The CDR3, as DNA: TGCAGTGCTAGAAAGCCGACGGAAAATACGCAGTATTTT. The rearrangement uses TRBV20-1 and TRBJ2-3; no clear D. The germline CDR1 and CDR2 sequences are DFQATT and SNEGSKA (reference sequence). Trimming removed 2 bases from V and 7 bases from J, with 13 bases in between. The CDR3 covers 13 residues.

This clonotype was observed at least ten times. The J gene is TRBJ2-1, the V gene TRBV29-1, with 9 bases aligning to TRBD1. Germline V gene sequence: CDR1 SQVTM, CDR2 ANQGSEA. The CDR3 length is 14 residues. The V segment lost 6 bases and the J segment 7 bases; nucleotides outside the gene matches: 10. The CDR3 DNA follows: TGCAGCGTAGTAGGACAGGGGAGGGAAAATGAGCAGTTCTTC. Its protein is CSVVGQGRENEQFF.

This clonotype was seen a handful of times. This sequence joins TRBV25-1 and TRBJ2-1; TRBD2 agrees at 9 bases. The CDR3 loop spans 16 amino acids. After removal of 5 bases from V and 9 bases from J, the junction contained 14 bases not matched to a gene. Looked up from germline, CDR1 is MGHDK and CDR2 is SYGVNS. In DNA, the CDR3 is TGTGCCAGCAGTCGGGTTGTAGCGGGGGCCCTCGGTGAGCAGTTCTTC. It codes for CASSRVVAGALGEQFF.

As concerns this clonotype: A much larger clone is a single base away; this may be a read error. This sequence joins TRBV15 and TRBJ2-1, with no clear D. The CDR3 covers 16 residues. Trimming took off 0 bases at V and 0 bases at J, with 9 bases between the two ends. Germline CDR1 is LNHNV and CDR2 is YYDKDF (reference sequence). Here the CDR3 reads CATSRDADTSYNEQFF. CDR3 sequence (DNA): TGTGCCACCAGCAGAGATGCAGATACCTCCTACAATGAGCAGTTCTTC.

The rearrangement uses TRBV4-1 and TRBJ2-5; D may correspond to TRBD1 or TRBD2 (6 bases each). CDR3 size: 13 residues. The ends were cut back, 8 bases at V and 3 bases at J, with 13 bases in the middle. Germline V gene data show CDR1 as MGHRA and CDR2 as YSYEKL. The CDR3 nucleotides read TGCGCCAGCGGCCGGGGGCTTAAAGAGACCCAGTACTTC. Its protein is CASGRGLKETQYF.

This clonotype was detected only a few times. The genes are TRBV14 and TRBJ2-7; D call uncertain. The germline V gene has CDR1 SGHDN and CDR2 FVKESK. V was pared by 0 bases and J by 1 base, with 10 bases between. This CDR3 region has 15 residues. The chain's CDR3 is CASSQDLTPSYEQYF. CDR3 nucleotides: TGTGCCAGCAGCCAAGACCTAACCCCTTCCTACGAGCAGTACTTC.

This chain links TRBV12-3 or TRBV12-4 with TRBJ1-1; D is ambiguous. Trimming cost V 1 base and J 2 bases, with 17 bases left between them. This CDR3 is built from 17 residues. In DNA, the CDR3 is TGTGCCAGCAGTTTAGGTGTGCTGGCAGGAGGAAACACTGAAGCTTTCTTT. Translation: CASSLGVLAGGNTEAFF.

This clonotype was seen only a few times. The chain has TRBV7-8 and TRBJ1-5; D unclear. The germline V gene has CDR1 SGHVS and CDR2 FQNEAQ. V lost 1 base and J lost 7, with 14 bases in between. This CDR3 is 15 amino acids long. DNA for the CDR3: TGTGCCAGCAGCTTAGGCAGACCGACGTACCAGCCCCAGCATTTT. As protein: CASSLGRPTYQPQHF.